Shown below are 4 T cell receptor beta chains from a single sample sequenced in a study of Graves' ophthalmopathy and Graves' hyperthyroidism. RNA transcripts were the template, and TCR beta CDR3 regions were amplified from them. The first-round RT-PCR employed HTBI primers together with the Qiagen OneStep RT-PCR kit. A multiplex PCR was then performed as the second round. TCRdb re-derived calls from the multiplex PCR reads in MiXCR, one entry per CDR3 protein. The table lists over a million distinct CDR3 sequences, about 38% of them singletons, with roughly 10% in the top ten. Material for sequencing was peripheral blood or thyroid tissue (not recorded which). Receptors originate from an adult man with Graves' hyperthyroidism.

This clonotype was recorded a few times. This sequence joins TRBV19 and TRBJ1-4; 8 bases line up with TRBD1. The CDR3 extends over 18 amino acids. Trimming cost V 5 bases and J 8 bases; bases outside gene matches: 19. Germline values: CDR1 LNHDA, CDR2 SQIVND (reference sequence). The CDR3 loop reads CASSAHASGTGVSEKLFF. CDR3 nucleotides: TGTGCCAGTAGTGCGCACGCTTCGGGGACAGGCGTAAGCGAAAAACTGTTTTTT.

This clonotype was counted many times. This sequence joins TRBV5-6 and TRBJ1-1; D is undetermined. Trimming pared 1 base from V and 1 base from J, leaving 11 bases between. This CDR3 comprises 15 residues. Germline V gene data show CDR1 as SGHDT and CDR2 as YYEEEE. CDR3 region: CASSLPRTGNTEAFF. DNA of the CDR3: TGTGCCAGCAGCTTGCCCCGGACGGGGAACACTGAAGCTTTCTTT.

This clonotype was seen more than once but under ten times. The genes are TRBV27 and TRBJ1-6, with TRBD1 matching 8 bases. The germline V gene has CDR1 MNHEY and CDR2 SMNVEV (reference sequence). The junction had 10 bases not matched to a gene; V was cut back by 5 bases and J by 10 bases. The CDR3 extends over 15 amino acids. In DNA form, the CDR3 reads TGTGCCAGCAGTGTAGACAGGGGCCCCAGGTCACCCCTCCACTTT. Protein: CASSVDRGPRSPLHF.

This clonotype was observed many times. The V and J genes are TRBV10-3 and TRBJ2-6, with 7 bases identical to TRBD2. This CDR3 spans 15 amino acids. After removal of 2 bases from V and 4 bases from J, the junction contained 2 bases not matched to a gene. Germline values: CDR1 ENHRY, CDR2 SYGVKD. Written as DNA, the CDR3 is TGTGCCATCAGTGAGGCGGGAGTGGGGGCCAACGTCCTGACTTTC. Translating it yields CAISEAGVGANVLTF.